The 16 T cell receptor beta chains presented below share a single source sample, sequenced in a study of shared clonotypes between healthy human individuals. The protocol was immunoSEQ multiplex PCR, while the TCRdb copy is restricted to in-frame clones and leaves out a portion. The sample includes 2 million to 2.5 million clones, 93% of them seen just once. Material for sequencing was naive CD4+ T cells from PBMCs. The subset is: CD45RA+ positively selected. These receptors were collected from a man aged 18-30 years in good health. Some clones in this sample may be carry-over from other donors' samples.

The chain's CDR3 is CASSLYPGGPYEQYF. Here the CDR3 DNA reads TGTGCCAGCAGCTTATACCCGGGAGGGCCCTACGAGCAGTACTTC. This chain connects TRBV11-3 to TRBJ2-7; 8 nucleotides agree with TRBD2. This CDR3 has 15 amino acids. The V segment lost 2 bases and the J segment 2 bases; nucleotides outside the gene matches: 5. Germline CDR1 is SGHNT and CDR2 is YENEEA.

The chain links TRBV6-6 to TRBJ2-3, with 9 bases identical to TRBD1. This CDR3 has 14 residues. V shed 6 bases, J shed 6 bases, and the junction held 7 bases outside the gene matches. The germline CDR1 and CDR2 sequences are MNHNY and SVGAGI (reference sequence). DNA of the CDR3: TGTGCCAGCAGGAGGACAGGGGTGACGGATACGCAGTATTTT. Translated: CASRRTGVTDTQYF.

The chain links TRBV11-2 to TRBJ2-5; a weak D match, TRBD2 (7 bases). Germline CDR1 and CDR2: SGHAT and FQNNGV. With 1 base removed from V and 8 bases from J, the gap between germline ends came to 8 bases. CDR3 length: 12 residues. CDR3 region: CASSLGGGTQYF. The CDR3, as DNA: TGTGCCAGCAGCTTAGGCGGGGGCACCCAGTACTTC.

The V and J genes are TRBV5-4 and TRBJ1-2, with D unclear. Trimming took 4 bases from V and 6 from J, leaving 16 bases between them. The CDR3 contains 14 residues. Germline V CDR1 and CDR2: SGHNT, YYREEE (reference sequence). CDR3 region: CASSHPASPDGYTF. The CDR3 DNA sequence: TGTGCCAGCAGCCATCCGGCTTCGCCTGATGGCTACACCTTC.

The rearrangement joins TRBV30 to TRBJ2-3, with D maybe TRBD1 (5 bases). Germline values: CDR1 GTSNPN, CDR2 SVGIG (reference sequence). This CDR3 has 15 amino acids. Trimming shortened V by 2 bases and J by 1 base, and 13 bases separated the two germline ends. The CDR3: CAWSPWQGRTDTQYF. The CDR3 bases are TGTGCCTGGAGTCCGTGGCAGGGCCGCACAGATACGCAGTATTTT.

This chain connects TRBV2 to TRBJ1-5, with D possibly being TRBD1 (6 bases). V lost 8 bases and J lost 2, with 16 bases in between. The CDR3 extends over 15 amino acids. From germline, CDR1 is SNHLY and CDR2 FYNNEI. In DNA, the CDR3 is TGTGCCAGCCAAGGGGCCGGGGGCGGCAATCAGCCCCAGCATTTT. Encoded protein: CASQGAGGGNQPQHF.

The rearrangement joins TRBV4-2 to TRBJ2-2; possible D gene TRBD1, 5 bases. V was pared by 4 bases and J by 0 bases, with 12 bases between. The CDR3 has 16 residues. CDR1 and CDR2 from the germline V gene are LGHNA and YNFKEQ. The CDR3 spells CASSRKLTANTGELFF. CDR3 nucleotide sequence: TGTGCCAGCAGCCGCAAGCTGACAGCGAACACCGGGGAGCTGTTTTTT.

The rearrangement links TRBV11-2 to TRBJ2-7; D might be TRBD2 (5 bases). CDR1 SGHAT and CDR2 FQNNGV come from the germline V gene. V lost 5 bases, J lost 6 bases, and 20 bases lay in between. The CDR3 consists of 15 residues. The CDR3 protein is CASSPIRGSSPEQYF. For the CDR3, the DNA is TGTGCCAGCAGCCCCATTCGAGGGAGTTCTCCCGAGCAGTACTTC.

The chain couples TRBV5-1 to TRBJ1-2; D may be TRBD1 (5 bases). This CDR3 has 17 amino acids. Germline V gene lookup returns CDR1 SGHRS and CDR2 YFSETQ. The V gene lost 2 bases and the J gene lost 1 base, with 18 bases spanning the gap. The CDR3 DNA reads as TGCGCCAGCAGCTTTGTGGACATACGGTTCGATAACTATGGCTACACCTTC. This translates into CASSFVDIRFDNYGYTF.

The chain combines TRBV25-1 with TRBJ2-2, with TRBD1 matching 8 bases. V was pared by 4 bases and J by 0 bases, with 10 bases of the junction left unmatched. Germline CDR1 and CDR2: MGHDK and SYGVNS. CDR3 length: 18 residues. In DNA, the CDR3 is TGTGCCAGCAGTGGATTGGGACAGGCAATAACGAACACCGGGGAGCTGTTTTTT. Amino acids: CASSGLGQAITNTGELFF.

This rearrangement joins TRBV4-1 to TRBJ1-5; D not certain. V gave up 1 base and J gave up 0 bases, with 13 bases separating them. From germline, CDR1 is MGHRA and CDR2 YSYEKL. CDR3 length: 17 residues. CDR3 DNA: TGCGCCAGCAGCCAAGGGGGAAGGGCCGATAGCAATCAGCCCCAGCATTTT. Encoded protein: CASSQGGRADSNQPQHF.

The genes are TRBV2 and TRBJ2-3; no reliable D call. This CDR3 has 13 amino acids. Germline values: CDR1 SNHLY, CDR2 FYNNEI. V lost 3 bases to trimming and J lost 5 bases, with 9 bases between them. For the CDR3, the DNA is TGTGCCAGCAGTGAGGGTCACGGAGATACGCAGTATTTT. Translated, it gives CASSEGHGDTQYF.

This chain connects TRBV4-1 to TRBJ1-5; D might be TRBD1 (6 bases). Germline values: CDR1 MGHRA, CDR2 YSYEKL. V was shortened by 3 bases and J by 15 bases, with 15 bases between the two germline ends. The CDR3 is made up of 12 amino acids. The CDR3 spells CASSHLGQPRHF. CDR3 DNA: TGCGCCAGCAGCCACCTTGGACAGCCGCGGCATTTT.

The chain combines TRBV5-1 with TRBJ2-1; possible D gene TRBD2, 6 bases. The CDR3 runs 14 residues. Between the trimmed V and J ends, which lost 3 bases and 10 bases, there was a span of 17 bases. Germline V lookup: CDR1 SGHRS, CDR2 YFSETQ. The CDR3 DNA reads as TGCGCCAGCAGCTACGGGAGTCAGGTTTGGGAGCAGTTCTTC. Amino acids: CASSYGSQVWEQFF.

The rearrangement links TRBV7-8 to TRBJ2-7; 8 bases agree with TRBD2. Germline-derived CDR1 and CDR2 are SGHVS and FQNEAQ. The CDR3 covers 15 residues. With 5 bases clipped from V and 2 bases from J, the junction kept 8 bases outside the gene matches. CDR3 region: CASSAGAGGPYEQYF. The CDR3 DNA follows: TGTGCCAGCAGCGCGGGTGCGGGAGGCCCCTACGAGCAGTACTTC.

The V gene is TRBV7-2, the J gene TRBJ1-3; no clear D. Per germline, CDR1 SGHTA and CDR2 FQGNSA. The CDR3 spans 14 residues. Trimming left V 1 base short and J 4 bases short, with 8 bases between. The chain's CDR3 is CASSLGGGGNTIYF. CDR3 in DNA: TGTGCCAGCAGCTTAGGGGGTGGAGGAAACACCATATATTTT.